What follows are 10 T cell receptor beta chains derived from one specimen sequenced in a study of blood T cell repertoires in COVID-19. The method was immunoSEQ multiplex PCR; TCRdb's version includes in-frame clones alone and lacks a portion of them. The sample includes about 80,000 clones, about 91% of them seen just once. Material: peripheral blood. The receptors stem from a woman older than 75 with acute or convalescent COVID-19.

V and J are TRBV7-2 and TRBJ2-1; 8 bases are shared with TRBD2. The trim removed 4 bases at V and 0 bases at J, leaving 2 bases unmatched. The CDR3 totals 15 residues. Germline V gene sequence: CDR1 SGHTA, CDR2 FQGNSA. DNA for the CDR3: TGTGCCAGCAGCTCCGGGACTAGCTCCTACAATGAGCAGTTCTTC. This codes for CASSSGTSSYNEQFF.

The J gene is TRBJ2-1, the V gene TRBV4-3; 11 nucleotides line up with TRBD2. Germline V gene lookup returns CDR1 LGHNA and CDR2 YSLEER. J was trimmed by 4 bases and V by 1 base; bases with no gene match: 6. The length of the CDR3 is 17 residues. The CDR3 nucleotides are TGCGCCAGCAGCCAAGGTTATGTAGCGGGGGGGTACAATGAGCAGTTCTTC. It specifies CASSQGYVAGGYNEQFF.

This rearrangement joins TRBV18 to TRBJ2-2; the match to TRBD1 covers 10 bases. CDR1 is KGHSH and CDR2 is LQKENI in the germline V gene. This CDR3 contains 15 residues. V lost 6 bases, J lost 4 bases, and 5 bases stayed unmatched. The CDR3: CASSRDRGPTGELFF. CDR3 bases: TGTGCCAGCTCGCGGGACAGGGGACCCACCGGGGAGCTGTTTTTT.

The V and J genes are TRBV29-1 and TRBJ2-2, with 8 bases matching TRBD2. The trim removed 7 bases at V and 5 bases at J, leaving 6 bases unmatched. This CDR3 is 13 amino acids long. Germline CDR1 reads SQVTM; CDR2 reads ANQGSEA. CDR3 in DNA: TGCAGCGCAAGCGGGAGTCAGACCGGGGAGCTGTTTTTT. It yields the protein CSASGSQTGELFF.

The rearrangement uses TRBV4-1 and TRBJ1-5, with D maybe TRBD1 (6 bases). Per the germline V gene, CDR1 is MGHRA and CDR2 is YSYEKL. Trimming cost V 0 bases and J 3 bases, with 18 bases left between them. The CDR3 is 18 residues long. As DNA, the CDR3 is TGCGCCAGCAGCCAAGAAACCCCCGAAGGGGGAAACAATCAGCCCCAGCATTTT. Its protein is CASSQETPEGGNNQPQHF.

Written as DNA, the CDR3 is TGTGCCAGCAGACGTGGACAGGGCGGCTATGGCTACACCTTC. Protein product: CASRRGQGGYGYTF. The chain is built from TRBV6-5 and TRBJ1-2; 8 nucleotides match TRBD1. Germline CDR1 MNHEY, CDR2 SVGAGI. The CDR3 length is 14 residues. Trimming cost V 6 bases and J 4 bases; bases outside gene matches: 7.

The CDR3 reads CASSWDRGRDEQFF. The CDR3, as DNA: TGTGCCAGCAGTTGGGACAGGGGGAGGGATGAGCAGTTCTTC. The V and J genes are TRBV6-2 or TRBV6-3 and TRBJ2-1; 11 bases line up with TRBD1. This CDR3 is built from 14 residues. Germline lookup yields CDR1 MNHEY and CDR2 SVGEGT. Trimming took 4 bases from V and 8 from J; bases not matched to a gene: 4.

This sequence joins TRBV15 and TRBJ1-4; D gene uncertain. V was pared by 1 base and J by 5 bases, with 20 bases between. CDR1 is LNHNV, CDR2 YYDKDF, per germline (reference sequence). The CDR3 length is 18 residues. CDR3 in amino acids: CATSRVKAGLGGNEKLFF. CDR3 DNA: TGTGCCACCAGCAGAGTGAAGGCAGGTTTAGGAGGAAATGAAAAACTGTTTTTT. Full variable domain (rest looked up from reference TRBV15 and TRBJ1-4): DAMVIQNPRYQVTQFGKPVTLSCSQTLNHNVMYWYQQKSSQAPKLLFHYYDKDFNNEADTPDNFQSRRPNTSFCFLDIRSPGLGDTAMYLCATSRVKAGLGGNEKLFFGSGTQLSVL.

The chain's CDR3 is CASSPDRADQPQHF. The CDR3 DNA reads TGCGCCAGCAGCCCCGACAGGGCGGATCAGCCCCAGCATTTT. The J gene is TRBJ1-5, the V gene TRBV5-1, with TRBD1 matching 7 bases. The CDR3 extends over 14 amino acids. Germline assignment: CDR1 SGHRS and CDR2 YFSETQ. V dropped 4 bases and J dropped 5; count of bases not matched to a gene: 6.

The genes are TRBV5-1 and TRBJ2-1; 9 bases line up with TRBD1. Germline loops: CDR1 SGHRS, CDR2 YFSETQ. V lost 6 bases, J lost 7 bases, and 5 bases stayed unmatched. This CDR3 is 13 amino acids long. CDR3 coding DNA: TGCGCCAGCACCACAGGGGGCGGGAATGAGCAGTTCTTC. Translation: CASTTGGGNEQFF.